This TCR beta chain derives from a study of CD8+CD57+ T cells in acquired aplastic anemia. Study overall: DNA per sorted CD4+ or CD8+ sample ranged about 0.2 to 30 ug, averaging approximately 3.3 ug.

Flow cytometry had shown expanded CD8+CD57+ cells in the patients chosen for sequencing. There was no therapy given to any patient before the blood sampling took place. Study-wide points: The CD8+ Simpson's diversity of patients and controls was not significantly different. Between patients and controls, some 31 CD8+ CDR3 sequences were found in common.

Germline CDR1 is SEHNR and CDR2 is FQNEAQ (reference sequence). This CDR3 has 15 amino acids. V was shortened by 1 base and J by 3 bases, with 13 bases between the two germline ends. Template material for TCR beta VDJ and CDR3 profiling consisted of genomic DNA. TCRdb reprocessed the reads via MiXCR and lists one record per CDR3 protein. The sample has over 150,000 distinct CDR3 sequences, around 75% seen once. This clonotype was seen many times. Its target is unknown. The sequence came from a human donor with aplastic anemia. The J gene is TRBJ2-7, the V gene TRBV7-9; D remains ambiguous. The specimen sequenced was sorted CD4+, CD8+, or CD8+CD57+ T cells (not recorded which) from PBMCs. The DNA for the CDR3 is TGTGCCAGCAGCTTAGAGGGCGGAGTTAACTACGAGCAGTACTTC. Its translation is CASSLEGGVNYEQYF.